The sequence of this T cell receptor (beta chain) was determined in a study of OX40 agonist ivuxolimab in advanced cancers. Study outcomes and limitations: At 0.1 to 3.0 mg/kg, CD4+ and CD8+ blood T cells expanded clonally by week 6.

TCRdb's table, derived via immunoSEQ multiplex PCR, lists solely in-frame clones and lacks some. The sample shows approximately 81,000 clones, about 93% of them seen only once. The CDR3 has 15 residues. V gave up 2 bases and J gave up 4 bases; unmatched junction bases: 6. Germline assignment: CDR1 SGHDT and CDR2 YYEEEE. As for this clone: Antigen specificity is unknown.

This receptor was taken from an adult with an advanced solid tumor such as melanoma, head and neck, liver or kidney cancer. The sample consisted of CD4+ or CD8+ T cells sorted from blood, taken in a trial of the OX40 agonist ivuxolimab. The chain combines TRBV5-6 with TRBJ1-2; 9 bases agree with TRBD1. CDR3 nucleotide sequence: TGTGCCAGCAGCTTTGGGACAGGGACTCCCTATGGCTACACCTTC. Translated: CASSFGTGTPYGYTF.